The 22 T cell receptor beta chains below were found in one sample sequenced in a study of T cell responses to AZD1222 COVID-19 vaccine (dated by TCRdb to about 2021). Taken with the paper, the label for time point translates to: baseline before first vaccination. Library prep was done by the immunoSEQ multiplex PCR assay. TCRdb mirrors the immuneACCESS table, restricted to in-frame sequences. Some clones are absent from its copies; in checked studies, under half trace to an unresolved V gene, and the reason for the others is unknown. Within this sample are about 120,000 clones, with 80% to 90% of them counted one time only. The ten most abundant clones make up 9.4% of the sample. The sample was peripheral blood, taken on day 0 of AZD1222 vaccination. The receptors were sampled from an adult in good health.

The chain couples TRBV29-1 to TRBJ1-4; D is perhaps TRBD1 (6 bases). Per the germline V gene, CDR1 is SQVTM and CDR2 is ANQGSEA. Trimming removed 4 bases at V and 4 bases at J, with 16 bases between. This CDR3 comprises 15 residues. Written as DNA, the CDR3 is TGCAGCGTTGTAACAGGACAGCTGATTAATGAAAAACTGTTTTTT. This sequence encodes CSVVTGQLINEKLFF.

The CDR3 bases are TGTGCCAGTAGTATAGATCCGGACTATGGCTACACCTTC. It specifies CASSIDPDYGYTF. This chain connects TRBV19 to TRBJ1-2; no clear D gene. Looked up from germline, CDR1 is LNHDA and CDR2 is SQIVND (reference sequence). The CDR3 totals 13 residues. Trimming took 0 bases from V and 3 from J, leaving 5 bases between them.

This chain uses TRBV19 with TRBJ2-1; 10 bases line up with TRBD2. Germline V gene data show CDR1 as LNHDA and CDR2 as SQIVND (reference sequence). J was trimmed by 0 bases and V by 2 bases; bases with no gene match: 1. The CDR3 has 16 residues. The CDR3 sequence is CASSILAGASYNEQFF. CDR3 DNA sequence: TGTGCCAGTAGTATACTAGCGGGAGCCTCCTACAATGAGCAGTTCTTC.

The chain joins TRBV11-2 to TRBJ1-5; D not certain. V was trimmed by 4 bases and J by 6 bases, leaving 13 bases between them. The CDR3 loop spans 14 amino acids. In germline, CDR1 is SGHAT, CDR2 FQNNGV. This chain's CDR3 is CASSSRYGGQPQHF. The CDR3 DNA reads as TGTGCCAGCAGCTCCCGTTACGGAGGTCAGCCCCAGCATTTT.

The J gene is TRBJ1-2, the V gene TRBV27; no definite D call. From germline, CDR1 is MNHEY and CDR2 SMNVEV (reference sequence). Trimming removed 8 bases at V and 7 bases at J, with 20 bases between. This CDR3 is 14 amino acids long. CDR3 in DNA: TGTGCCAGCCGAAATTTAGTCAGCGCGAGTGGCTACACCTTC. Residues: CASRNLVSASGYTF.

This clone was observed once. This chain links TRBV19 with TRBJ1-5; 10 bases are shared with TRBD1. V gave up 6 bases and J gave up 0 bases; unmatched junction bases: 5. There are 16 residues in the CDR3. Germline lookup yields CDR1 LNHDA and CDR2 SQIVND (reference sequence). The CDR3 loop is CASRSRDRGSNQPQHF. Written as DNA, the CDR3 is TGTGCCAGTAGATCCCGGGACAGGGGTAGCAATCAGCCCCAGCATTTT. The variable domain in full, with the rest retrieved from reference TRBV19 and TRBJ1-5, is DGGITQSPKYLFRKEGQNVTLSCEQNLNHDAMYWYRQDPGQGLRLIYYSQIVNDFQKGDIAEGYSVSREKKESFPLTVTSAQKNPTAFYLCASRSRDRGSNQPQHFGDGTRLSIL.

Note on this clone: Other DNA sequences in the sample encode the same CDR3. The chain couples TRBV7-2 to TRBJ2-2; 8 nucleotides line up with TRBD1. Per germline, CDR1 SGHTA and CDR2 FQGNSA. V lost 1 base and J lost 5; bases outside the gene matches: 6. The CDR3 runs to 16 residues. CDR3 in amino acids: CASSLGQGAGTGELFF. DNA for the CDR3: TGTGCCAGCAGCTTAGGGCAGGGGGCCGGAACCGGGGAGCTGTTTTTT.

A few counts support this clone. The identical CDR3 is also encoded by other nucleotide sequences in the sample. The CDR3 loop reads CASSLGTSGETQYF. CDR3 DNA: TGTGCCAGCAGCCTGGGGACTAGCGGTGAGACCCAGTACTTC. The genes are TRBV7-2 and TRBJ2-5, with 11 positions matching TRBD2. Germline V gives CDR1 SGHTA, CDR2 FQGNSA. CDR3 size: 14 residues. The J segment lost 5 bases and the V segment lost 5 bases, leaving 4 bases of the junction unmatched.

The J gene is TRBJ1-4, the V gene TRBV27; TRBD1 matches 7 bases. Unmatched junction bases numbered 10, after V lost 2 bases and J lost 7 bases. Looked up from germline, CDR1 is MNHEY and CDR2 is SMNVEV (reference sequence). CDR3 size: 16 residues. The CDR3 sequence is CASSLVGQGVGEKLFF. The DNA for the CDR3 is TGTGCCAGCAGTTTAGTGGGGCAGGGGGTAGGTGAAAAACTGTTTTTT.

CDR3 residues: CASGIRGDSPLHF. The CDR3 nucleotides are TGTGCCAGCGGTATAAGGGGGGATTCACCCCTCCACTTT. The J gene is TRBJ1-6, the V gene TRBV12-3 or TRBV12-4, with D possibly TRBD1 on 6 matching bases. The CDR3 has 13 amino acids. Trimming stripped 8 bases from V and 8 bases from J, with 13 bases between.

The V gene is TRBV11-3, the J gene TRBJ2-5; TRBD2 matches at 7 bases. V trimming: 2 bases; J trimming: 0 bases; junction bases outside the gene matches: 6. Germline V gene sequence: CDR1 SGHNT, CDR2 YENEEA. This CDR3 region has 16 residues. For the CDR3, the DNA is TGTGCCAGCAGCTTAAAGACTAGCTTGTACCAAGAGACCCAGTACTTC. This gives the protein CASSLKTSLYQETQYF.

CDR3 loop: CASSSLGTVDEQYF. CDR3 DNA sequence: TGTGCCAGCAGCTCGCTAGGGACGGTGGACGAGCAGTACTTC. The chain links TRBV3-1 (or the pseudogene TRBV3-2) to TRBJ2-7, with D perhaps being TRBD1 or TRBD2 (5 bases each). Germline V gene sequence: CDR1 LGHDT, CDR2 YNNKEL (reference sequence). V was pared by 5 bases and J by 5 bases, with 16 bases between. The CDR3 extends over 14 amino acids.

This clone was observed a few times. The chain has TRBV7-9 and TRBJ2-7; possibly TRBD2 for D (5 bases). Trimming stripped 2 bases from V and 3 bases from J, with 8 bases between. CDR1 and CDR2 from the germline V gene are SEHNR and FQNEAQ (reference sequence). The CDR3 runs 13 residues. CDR3: CASSLFSVYEQYF. The CDR3 nucleotides read TGTGCCAGCAGCTTATTTAGCGTCTACGAGCAGTACTTC.

The chain carries TRBV18 and TRBJ2-7, with 9 bases fitting TRBD1. Looked up from germline, CDR1 is KGHSH and CDR2 is LQKENI. This CDR3 spans 14 amino acids. V lost 4 bases, J lost 2 bases, and 3 bases stayed unmatched. The CDR3 bases are TGTGCCAGCTCACTGGGACAGGGAACCTACGAGCAGTACTTC. Translated: CASSLGQGTYEQYF.

This sequence joins TRBV7-2 and TRBJ2-2; 8 bases map to TRBD2. Germline CDR1 is SGHTA and CDR2 is FQGNSA. The V gene end was trimmed by 5 bases and the J gene end by 1 base; junction bases not matched to a gene: 6. CDR3 length equals 16 residues. CDR3 coding DNA: TGTGCCAGCAGCGTGTTTAGCGGGGTGAACACCGGGGAGCTGTTTTTT. Translation: CASSVFSGVNTGELFF. The full variable domain, completed using reference TRBV7-2 and TRBJ2-2, is GAGVSQSPSNKVTEKGKDVELRCDPISGHTALYWYRQSLGQGLEFLIYFQGNSAPDKSGLPSDRFSAERTGGSVSTLTIQRTQQEDSAVYLCASSVFSGVNTGELFFGEGSRLTVL.

This sequence joins TRBV7-3 and TRBJ2-3, with 7 nucleotides matching TRBD1. Germline values: CDR1 SGHTA, CDR2 FQGTGA. This CDR3 region has 15 residues. V dropped 5 bases and J dropped 1; count of bases not matched to a gene: 6. This CDR3 is CASSPAGGGTDTQYF. CDR3 nucleotides: TGTGCCAGCAGCCCAGCAGGGGGAGGCACAGATACGCAGTATTTT. Full variable domain (missing parts from reference TRBV7-3 and TRBJ2-3): GAGVSQTPSNKVTEKGKYVELRCDPISGHTALYWYRQSLGQGPEFLIYFQGTGAADDSGLPNDRFFAVRPEGSVSTLKIQRTERGDSAVYLCASSPAGGGTDTQYFGPGTRLTVL.

The sample holds many counts of this clone. The chain carries TRBV9 and TRBJ2-3; D is perhaps TRBD2 (6 bases). CDR3 length equals 15 residues. The germline V gene has CDR1 SGDLS and CDR2 YYNGEE. V was shortened by 0 bases and J by 4 bases, with 12 bases between the two germline ends. The CDR3 sequence: CASSVGRDGPDTQYF. Here the CDR3 DNA reads TGTGCCAGCAGCGTAGGGAGGGACGGGCCAGATACGCAGTATTTT.

The gene calls are TRBV7-9 and TRBJ1-3, with D uncertain. The CDR3 has 13 residues. CDR1 and CDR2 from the germline V gene are SEHNR and FQNEAQ (reference sequence). The V end was cut by 6 bases, the J end by 0 bases, with 6 bases between. The DNA for the CDR3 is TGTGCCAGCAGTCGAAGCTCTGGAAACACCATATATTTT. It codes for CASSRSSGNTIYF. Variable domain in full (rest from reference TRBV7-9 and TRBJ1-3): DTGVSQNPRHKITKRGQNVTFRCDPISEHNRLYWYRQTLGQGPEFLTYFQNEAQLEKSRLLSDRFSAERPKGSFSTLEIQRTEQGDSAMYLCASSRSSGNTIYFGEGSWLTVV.

This clone was recorded only once. This sequence joins TRBV28 and TRBJ1-1, with unresolved D. The CDR3 spans 13 residues. V lost 4 bases to trimming and J lost 0 bases, with 6 bases between them. The germline V gene has CDR1 MDHEN and CDR2 SYDVKM. CDR3 nucleotides: TGTGCCAGCAGTTGGCAGATGAACACTGAAGCTTTCTTT. Amino acids: CASSWQMNTEAFF.

This clone was picked up one time. The genes are TRBV6-1 and TRBJ2-7; TRBD1 is a possible D gene (6 bases). The CDR3 runs 12 residues. Per the germline V gene, CDR1 is MNHNS and CDR2 is SASEGT. Trimming removed 6 bases at V and 7 bases at J, with 13 bases between. In nucleotides, the CDR3 is TGTGCCAGCAGCGCCGGGACAACTGAGCAGTACTTC. This codes for CASSAGTTEQYF.

This clone was seen only once. V and J are TRBV9 and TRBJ1-6; 8 nucleotides line up with TRBD1. CDR1 SGDLS and CDR2 YYNGEE come from the germline V gene. V trimming: 0 bases; J trimming: 10 bases; junction bases outside the gene matches: 6. This CDR3 has 15 amino acids. In nucleotides, the CDR3 is TGTGCCAGCAGCGTAGGGACAGGGATGGACTCACCCCTCCACTTT. This gives the protein CASSVGTGMDSPLHF.

The chain links TRBV30 to TRBJ1-5; D is unclear. The CDR3 covers 13 residues. Between the trimmed V and J ends, which lost 2 bases and 11 bases, there was a span of 16 bases. Per germline, CDR1 GTSNPN and CDR2 SVGIG (reference sequence). CDR3 sequence: CAWSRSPGWTQHF. The CDR3 DNA is TGTGCCTGGAGTCGGAGCCCCGGATGGACCCAGCATTTT.